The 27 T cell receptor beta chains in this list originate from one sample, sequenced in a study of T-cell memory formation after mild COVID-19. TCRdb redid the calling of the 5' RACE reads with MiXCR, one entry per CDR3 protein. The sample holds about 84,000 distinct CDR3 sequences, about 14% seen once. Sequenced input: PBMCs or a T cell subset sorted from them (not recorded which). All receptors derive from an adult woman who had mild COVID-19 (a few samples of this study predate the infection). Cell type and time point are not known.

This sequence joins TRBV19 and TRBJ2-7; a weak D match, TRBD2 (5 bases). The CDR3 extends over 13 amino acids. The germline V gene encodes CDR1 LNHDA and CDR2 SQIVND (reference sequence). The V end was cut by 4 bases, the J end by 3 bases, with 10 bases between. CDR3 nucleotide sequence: TGTGCCAGTAGTACTCCGGGAAGCTACGAGCAGTACTTC. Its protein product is CASSTPGSYEQYF.

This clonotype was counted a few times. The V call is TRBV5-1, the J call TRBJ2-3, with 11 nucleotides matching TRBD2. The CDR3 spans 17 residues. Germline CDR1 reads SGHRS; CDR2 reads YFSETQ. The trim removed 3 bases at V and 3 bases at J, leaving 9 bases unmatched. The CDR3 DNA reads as TGCGCCAGCAGCTCTGACCCCGGGACTAGCGGTACAGATACGCAGTATTTT. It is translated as CASSSDPGTSGTDTQYF.

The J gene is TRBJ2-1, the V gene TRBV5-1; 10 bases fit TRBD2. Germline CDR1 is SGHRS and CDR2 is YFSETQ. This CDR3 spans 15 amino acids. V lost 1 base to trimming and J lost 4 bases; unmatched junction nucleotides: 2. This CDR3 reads CASSLTSGVYNEQFF. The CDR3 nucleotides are TGCGCCAGCAGCTTGACTAGCGGGGTATACAATGAGCAGTTCTTC.

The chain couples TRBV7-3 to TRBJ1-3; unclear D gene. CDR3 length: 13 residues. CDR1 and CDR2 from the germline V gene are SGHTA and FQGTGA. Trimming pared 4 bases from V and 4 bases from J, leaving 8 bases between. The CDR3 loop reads CASSSRIGNTIYF. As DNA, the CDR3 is TGTGCCAGCAGCTCACGGATCGGAAACACCATATATTTT.

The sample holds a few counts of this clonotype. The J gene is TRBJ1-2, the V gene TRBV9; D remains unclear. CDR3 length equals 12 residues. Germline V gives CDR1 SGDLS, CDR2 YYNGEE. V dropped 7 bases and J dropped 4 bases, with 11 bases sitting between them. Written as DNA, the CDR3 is TGTGCCAGCTTTCGATCAGTCTATGGCTACACCTTC. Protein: CASFRSVYGYTF.

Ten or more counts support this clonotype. Here the CDR3 reads CAIGPFEETQYF. The DNA for the CDR3 is TGTGCCATCGGACCTTTTGAAGAGACCCAGTACTTC. V usage is TRBV7-8 and J usage is TRBJ2-5; D ambiguous. The V gene lost 10 bases and the J gene lost 3 bases, with 12 bases spanning the gap. This CDR3 comprises 12 residues. Per the germline V gene, CDR1 is SGHVS and CDR2 is FQNEAQ.

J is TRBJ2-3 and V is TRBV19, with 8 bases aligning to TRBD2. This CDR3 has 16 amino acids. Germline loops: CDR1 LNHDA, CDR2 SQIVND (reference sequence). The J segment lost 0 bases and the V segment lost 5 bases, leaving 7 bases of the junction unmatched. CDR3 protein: CASSPFSGASTDTQYF. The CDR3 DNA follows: TGTGCCAGTAGTCCGTTTAGCGGGGCTAGCACAGATACGCAGTATTTT.

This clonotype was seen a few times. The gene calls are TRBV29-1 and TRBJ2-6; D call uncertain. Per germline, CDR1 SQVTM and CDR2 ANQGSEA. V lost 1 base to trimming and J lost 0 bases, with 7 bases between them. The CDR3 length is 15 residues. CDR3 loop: CSVEGTRSGANVLTF. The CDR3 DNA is TGCAGCGTTGAAGGGACCCGCTCTGGGGCCAACGTCCTGACTTTC.

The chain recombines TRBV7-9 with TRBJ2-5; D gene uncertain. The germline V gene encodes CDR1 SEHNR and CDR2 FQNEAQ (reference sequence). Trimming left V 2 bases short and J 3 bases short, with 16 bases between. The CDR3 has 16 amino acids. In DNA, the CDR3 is TGTGCCAGCAGCTTATTGGTTGTAGGTAGGGAAGAGACCCAGTACTTC. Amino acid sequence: CASSLLVVGREETQYF. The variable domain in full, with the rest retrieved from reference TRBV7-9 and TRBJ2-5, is DTGVSQNPRHKITKRGQNVTFRCDPISEHNRLYWYRQTLGQGPEFLTYFQNEAQLEKSRLLSDRFSAERPKGSFSTLEIQRTEQGDSAMYLCASSLLVVGREETQYFGPGTRLLVL.

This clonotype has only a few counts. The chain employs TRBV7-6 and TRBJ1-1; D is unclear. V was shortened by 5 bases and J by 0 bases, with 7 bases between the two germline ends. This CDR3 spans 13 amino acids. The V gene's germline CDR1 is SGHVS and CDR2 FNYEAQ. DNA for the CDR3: TGTGCCAGCAGCCCGGAGATGAACACTGAAGCTTTCTTT. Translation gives CASSPEMNTEAFF.

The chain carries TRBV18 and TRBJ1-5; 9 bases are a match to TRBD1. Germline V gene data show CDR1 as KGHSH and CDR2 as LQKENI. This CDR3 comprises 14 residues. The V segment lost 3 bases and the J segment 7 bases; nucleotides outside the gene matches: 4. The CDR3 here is CASSPGQGSQPQHF. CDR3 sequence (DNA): TGTGCCAGCTCACCGGGACAGGGATCCCAGCCCCAGCATTTT.

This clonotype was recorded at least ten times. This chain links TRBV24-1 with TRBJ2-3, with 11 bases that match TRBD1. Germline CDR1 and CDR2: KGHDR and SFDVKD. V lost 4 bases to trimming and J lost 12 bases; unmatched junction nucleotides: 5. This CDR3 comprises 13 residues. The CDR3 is CATSDQDRGRQYF. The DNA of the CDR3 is TGTGCCACCAGTGACCAGGACAGGGGGCGACAGTATTTT.

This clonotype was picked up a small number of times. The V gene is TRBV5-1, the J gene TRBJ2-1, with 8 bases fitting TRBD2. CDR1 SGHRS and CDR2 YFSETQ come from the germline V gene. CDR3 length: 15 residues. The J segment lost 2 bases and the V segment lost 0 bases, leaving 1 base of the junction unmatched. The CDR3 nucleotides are TGCGCCAGCAGCTTGGAAGCGGGGGCCTACAATGAGCAGTTCTTC. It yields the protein CASSLEAGAYNEQFF.

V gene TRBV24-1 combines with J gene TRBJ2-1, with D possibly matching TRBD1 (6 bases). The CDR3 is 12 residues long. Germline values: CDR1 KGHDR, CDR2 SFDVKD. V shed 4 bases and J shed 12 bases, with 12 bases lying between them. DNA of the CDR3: TGTGCCACCAGTGACGCGGACAGACGGCAGTTCTTC. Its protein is CATSDADRRQFF.

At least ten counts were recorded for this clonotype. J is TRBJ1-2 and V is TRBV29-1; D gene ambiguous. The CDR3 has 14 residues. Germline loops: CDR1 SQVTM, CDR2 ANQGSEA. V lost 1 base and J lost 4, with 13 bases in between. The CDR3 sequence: CSVEGHPPPYGYTF. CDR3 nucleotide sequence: TGCAGCGTTGAAGGCCACCCACCTCCCTATGGCTACACCTTC.

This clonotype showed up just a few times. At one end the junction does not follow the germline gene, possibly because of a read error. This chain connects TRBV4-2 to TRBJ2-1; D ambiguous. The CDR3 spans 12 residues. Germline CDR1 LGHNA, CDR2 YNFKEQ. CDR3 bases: TGTGCCAGAAGCCAAGAGACCAATGAGCAGTTCTTC. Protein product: CARSQETNEQFF.

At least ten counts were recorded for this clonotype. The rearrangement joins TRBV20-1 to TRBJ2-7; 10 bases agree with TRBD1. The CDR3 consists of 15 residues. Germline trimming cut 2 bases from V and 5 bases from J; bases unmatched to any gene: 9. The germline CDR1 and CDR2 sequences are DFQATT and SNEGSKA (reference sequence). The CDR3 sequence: CSARPGQGVDNEQYF. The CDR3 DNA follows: TGCAGTGCTAGACCCGGACAGGGGGTCGATAACGAGCAGTACTTC.

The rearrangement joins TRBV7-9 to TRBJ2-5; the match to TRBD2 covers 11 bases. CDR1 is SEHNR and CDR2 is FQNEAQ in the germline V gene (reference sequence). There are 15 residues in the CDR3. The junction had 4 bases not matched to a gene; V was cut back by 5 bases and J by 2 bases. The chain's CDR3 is CASSPGLAEQETQYF. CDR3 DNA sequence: TGTGCCAGCAGCCCGGGACTAGCGGAACAAGAGACCCAGTACTTC.

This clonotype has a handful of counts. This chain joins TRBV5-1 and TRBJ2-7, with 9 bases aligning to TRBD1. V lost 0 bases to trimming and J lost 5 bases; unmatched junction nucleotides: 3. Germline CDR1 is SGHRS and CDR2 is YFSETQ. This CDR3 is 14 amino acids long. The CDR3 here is CASSLGQGEDEQYF. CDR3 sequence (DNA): TGCGCCAGCAGCTTGGGACAGGGGGAGGACGAGCAGTACTTC.

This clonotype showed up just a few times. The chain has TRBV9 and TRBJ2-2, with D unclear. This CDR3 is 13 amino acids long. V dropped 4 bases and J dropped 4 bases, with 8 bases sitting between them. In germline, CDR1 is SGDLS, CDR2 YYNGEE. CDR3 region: CASSPGSTGELFF. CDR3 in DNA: TGTGCCAGCAGCCCGGGCTCCACCGGGGAGCTGTTTTTT.

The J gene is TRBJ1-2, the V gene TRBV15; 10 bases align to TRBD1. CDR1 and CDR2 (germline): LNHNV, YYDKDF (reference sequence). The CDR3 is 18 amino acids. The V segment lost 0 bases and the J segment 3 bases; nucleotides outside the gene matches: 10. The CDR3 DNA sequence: TGTGCCACCAGCAGAGATCTTGCCGGGACAGGGGACCACTATGGCTACACCTTC. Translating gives CATSRDLAGTGDHYGYTF. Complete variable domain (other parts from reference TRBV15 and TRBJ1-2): DAMVIQNPRYQVTQFGKPVTLSCSQTLNHNVMYWYQQKSSQAPKLLFHYYDKDFNNEADTPDNFQSRRPNTSFCFLDIRSPGLGDTAMYLCATSRDLAGTGDHYGYTFGSGTRLTVV.

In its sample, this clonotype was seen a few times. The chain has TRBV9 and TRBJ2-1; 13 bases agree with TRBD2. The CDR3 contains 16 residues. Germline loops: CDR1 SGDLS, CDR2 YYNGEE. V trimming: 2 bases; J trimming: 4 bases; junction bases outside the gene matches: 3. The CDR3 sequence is CASSVGLAGAYNEQFF. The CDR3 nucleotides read TGTGCCAGCAGCGTTGGACTAGCGGGGGCGTACAATGAGCAGTTCTTC.

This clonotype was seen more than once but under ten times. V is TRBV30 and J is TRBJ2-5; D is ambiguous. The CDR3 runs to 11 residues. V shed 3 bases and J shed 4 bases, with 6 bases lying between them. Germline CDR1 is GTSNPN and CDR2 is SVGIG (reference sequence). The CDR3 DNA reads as TGTGCCTGGAGCCATATAGAGACCCAGTACTTC. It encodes CAWSHIETQYF.

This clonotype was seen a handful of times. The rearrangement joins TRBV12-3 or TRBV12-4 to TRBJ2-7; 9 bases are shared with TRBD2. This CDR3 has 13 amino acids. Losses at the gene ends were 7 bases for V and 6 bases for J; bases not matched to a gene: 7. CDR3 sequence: CASNRGGAGEQYF. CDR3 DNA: TGTGCCAGCAATCGCGGGGGGGCAGGCGAGCAGTACTTC.

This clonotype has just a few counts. This chain's CDR3 is CASSLGPSGSYGYTF. Written as DNA, the CDR3 is TGTGCCAGCAGCCTAGGACCGTCAGGGAGCTATGGCTACACCTTC. The chain employs TRBV7-9 and TRBJ1-2; D is perhaps TRBD1 (5 bases). CDR3 length: 15 residues. Germline V gene lookup returns CDR1 SEHNR and CDR2 FQNEAQ (reference sequence). Trimming removed 5 bases from V and 4 bases from J, with 17 bases in between.

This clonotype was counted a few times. In nucleotides, the CDR3 is TGTGCCAGCAGCGGAGGACTAGCGGGAGGGCCGTCCTACAATGAGCAGTTCTTC. It yields the protein CASSGGLAGGPSYNEQFF. The V gene is TRBV9, the J gene TRBJ2-1, with 15 nucleotides matching TRBD2. Germline V CDR1 and CDR2: SGDLS, YYNGEE. This CDR3 has 18 amino acids. V shed 3 bases, J shed 1 base, and the junction held 5 bases outside the gene matches.

CDR3 amino acids: CATRNDRGCEKLFF. The CDR3, as DNA: TGTGCCACCAGAAATGACAGGGGGTGCGAAAAACTGTTTTTT. The chain is built from TRBV24-1 and TRBJ1-4; 9 nucleotides line up with TRBD1. CDR1 is KGHDR and CDR2 is SFDVKD in the germline V gene. The CDR3 covers 14 residues. Trimming cost V 7 bases and J 8 bases; bases outside gene matches: 7.